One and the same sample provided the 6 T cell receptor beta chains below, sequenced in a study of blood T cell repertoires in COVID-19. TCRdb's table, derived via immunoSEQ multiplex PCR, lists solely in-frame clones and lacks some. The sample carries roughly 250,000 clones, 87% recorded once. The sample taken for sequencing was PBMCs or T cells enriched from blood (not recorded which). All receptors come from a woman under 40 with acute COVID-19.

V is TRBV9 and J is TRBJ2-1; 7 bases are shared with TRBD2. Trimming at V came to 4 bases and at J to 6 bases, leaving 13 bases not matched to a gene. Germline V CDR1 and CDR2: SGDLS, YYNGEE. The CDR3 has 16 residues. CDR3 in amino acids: CASSSRAGSIPNEQFF. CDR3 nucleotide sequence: TGTGCCAGCAGCTCCCGAGCGGGATCCATTCCCAATGAGCAGTTCTTC.

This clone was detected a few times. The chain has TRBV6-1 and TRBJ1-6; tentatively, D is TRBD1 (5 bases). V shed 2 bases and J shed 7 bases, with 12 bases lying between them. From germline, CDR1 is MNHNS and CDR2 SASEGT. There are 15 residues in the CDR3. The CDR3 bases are TGTGCCAGCAGTGAAATAGATCGGGGGAATTCACCCCTCCACTTT. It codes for CASSEIDRGNSPLHF.

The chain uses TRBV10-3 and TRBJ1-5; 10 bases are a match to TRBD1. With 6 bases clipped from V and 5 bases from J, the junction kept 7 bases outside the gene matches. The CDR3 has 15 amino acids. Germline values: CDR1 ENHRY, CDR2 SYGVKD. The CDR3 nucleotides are TGTGCCATCAGGGCGACAGGGGGCTCACATCAGCCCCAGCATTTT. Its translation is CAIRATGGSHQPQHF.

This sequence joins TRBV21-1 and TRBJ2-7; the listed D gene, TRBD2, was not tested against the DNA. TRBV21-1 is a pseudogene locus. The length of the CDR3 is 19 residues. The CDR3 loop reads CASSNRVLVVHRFTGRQYF. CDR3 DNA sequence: TGTGCCAGCAGCAACAGAGTTTTGGTGGTCCACCGCTTTACCGGGAGGCAGTACTTC.

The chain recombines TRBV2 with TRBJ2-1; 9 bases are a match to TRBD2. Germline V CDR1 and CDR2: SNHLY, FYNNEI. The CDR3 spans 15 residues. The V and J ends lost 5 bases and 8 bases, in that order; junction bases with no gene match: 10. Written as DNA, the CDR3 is TGTGCCAGCAGTCGACTAGCGGCTTGGGCCCATGAGCAGTTCTTC. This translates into CASSRLAAWAHEQFF.

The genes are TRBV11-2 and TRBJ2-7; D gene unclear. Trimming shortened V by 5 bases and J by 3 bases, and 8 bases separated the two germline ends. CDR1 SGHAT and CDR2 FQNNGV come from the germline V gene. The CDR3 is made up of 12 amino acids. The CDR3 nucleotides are TGTGCCAGCAGCCCCCCAGGCTACGAGCAGTACTTC. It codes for CASSPPGYEQYF.